This TCR beta chain was retrieved from a study of CD8 T cells in ankylosing spondylitis. General study points: Blood from ankylosing spondylitis patients appeared to carry a characteristic eight-variant TCR beta motif.

CDR1 and CDR2 (germline): MNHNS, SASEGT. CDR3 length equals 15 residues. V was clipped by 3 bases and J by 0 bases, with 9 bases between them. Points on this clonotype: Its antigen is still unknown.

TCRdb analysed the 5' RACE reads with MiXCR anew, one entry per CDR3 protein. The sample lists 700,000 or so distinct CDR3 sequences; under 20% were seen once. The sequenced sample was blood, either unsorted or a sorted T cell fraction (not recorded which). The clonotype was recovered from a male donor with ankylosing spondylitis. V usage is TRBV6-1 and J usage is TRBJ2-1; weak D call: TRBD2 (5 bases). The CDR3 reads CASSDGGFSYNEQFF. CDR3 sequence (DNA): TGTGCCAGCAGTGATGGAGGATTCTCCTACAATGAGCAGTTCTTC.